A single TCR beta chain is shown here with its context. The sample originates from a study of blood T cell repertoires in COVID-19. Background on the study: PBMCs, B-cell-depleted T cells, or T cells provided the cDNA or gDNA that made up the material.

The V and J ends lost 5 bases and 3 bases, in that order; junction bases with no gene match: 5. Germline-derived CDR1 and CDR2 are SGDLS and YYNGEE. The CDR3 covers 15 residues. TCRdb keeps only in-frame clones here, not all; method: immunoSEQ multiplex PCR. The sample contains roughly 230,000 clones, approximately 91% of which appear only once. The sequenced sample was peripheral blood. This sequence originates from a man aged 25 to 40 with COVID-19, enrolled during active disease. The chain carries TRBV9 and TRBJ2-1; TRBD1 matches 10 bases. CDR3 sequence reads: CASSPGTGVYNEQFF. The CDR3 coding sequence is TGTGCCAGCAGTCCAGGGACAGGGGTCTACAATGAGCAGTTCTTC. Full variable domain (outside the CDR3, taken from reference TRBV9 and TRBJ2-1): DSGVTQTPKHLITATGQRVTLRCSPRSGDLSVYWYQQSLDQGLQFLIQYYNGEERAKGNILERFSAQQFPDLHSELNLSSLELGDSALYFCASSPGTGVYNEQFFGPGTRLTVL.